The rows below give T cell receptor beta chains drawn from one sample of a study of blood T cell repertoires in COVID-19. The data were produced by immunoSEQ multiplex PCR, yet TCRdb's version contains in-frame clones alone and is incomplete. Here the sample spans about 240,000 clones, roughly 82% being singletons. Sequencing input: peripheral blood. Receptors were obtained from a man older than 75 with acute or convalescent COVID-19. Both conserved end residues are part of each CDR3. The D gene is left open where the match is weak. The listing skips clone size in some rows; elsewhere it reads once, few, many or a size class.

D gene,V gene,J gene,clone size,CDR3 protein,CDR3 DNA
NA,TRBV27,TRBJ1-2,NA,CASSLEGSYGYTF,TGTGCCAGCAGTTTGGAAGGGAGCTATGGCTACACCTTC
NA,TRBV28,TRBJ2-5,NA,CASSLIGGETQYF,TGTGCCAGCAGTTTAATTGGGGGGGAGACCCAGTACTTC
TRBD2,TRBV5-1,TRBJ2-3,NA,CASSGSRSAGVIDTQYF,TGCGCCAGCAGCGGGAGCCGGTCAGCGGGAGTTATAGATACGCAGTATTTT
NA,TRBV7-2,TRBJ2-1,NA,CASSLISRSSYNEQFF,TGTGCCAGCAGCTTAATTTCTAGGAGCTCCTACAATGAGCAGTTCTTC
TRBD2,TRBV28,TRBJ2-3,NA,CASSFFPAGGTDTQYF,TGTGCCAGCAGTTTTTTCCCAGCGGGAGGCACAGATACGCAGTATTTT
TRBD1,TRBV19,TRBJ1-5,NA,CASSTGTGNQPQHF,TGTGCCAGTAGTACCGGGACAGGCAATCAGCCCCAGCATTTT
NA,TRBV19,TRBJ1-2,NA,CASSIRLLTGGYTF,TGTGCCAGTAGTATCCGGCTTTTAACGGGTGGCTACACCTTC
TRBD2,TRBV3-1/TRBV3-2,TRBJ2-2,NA,CASSQVFLAGGSGELFF,TGTGCCAGCAGCCAAGTGTTCTTAGCGGGAGGGAGCGGGGAGCTGTTTTTT
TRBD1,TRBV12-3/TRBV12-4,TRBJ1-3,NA,CASSRDRRNTIYF,TGTGCCAGCAGCCGGGACAGGAGAAACACCATATATTTT
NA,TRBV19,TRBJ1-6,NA,CASSTGYYNSPLHF,TGTGCCAGTAGTACAGGGTATTATAATTCACCCCTCCACTTT
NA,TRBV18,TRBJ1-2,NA,CASSPPEGGSYGYTF,TGTGCCAGCTCACCACCGGAGGGCGGCAGCTATGGCTACACCTTC
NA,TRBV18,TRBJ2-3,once,CASSPPVADTQYF,TGTGCCAGCTCACCACCGGTAGCAGATACGCAGTATTTT
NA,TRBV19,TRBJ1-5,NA,CASSPTGRVNQPQHF,TGTGCCAGTAGTCCAACCGGGAGGGTTAATCAGCCCCAGCATTTT
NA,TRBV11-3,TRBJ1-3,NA,CASSLAAGTGAGNTIYF,TGTGCCAGCAGCTTAGCCGCTGGGACGGGAGCTGGAAACACCATATATTTT
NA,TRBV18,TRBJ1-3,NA,CASSPRQESSGNTIYF,TGTGCCAGCTCACCGAGACAGGAGAGCTCTGGAAACACCATATATTTT
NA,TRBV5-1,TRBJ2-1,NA,CASSLSGPMLDEQFF,TGCGCCAGCAGCTTGAGCGGACCCATGCTTGATGAGCAGTTCTTC
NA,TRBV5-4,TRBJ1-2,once,CASSLGTENMGYTF,TGTGCCAGCAGCTTGGGGACAGAGAATATGGGCTACACCTTC
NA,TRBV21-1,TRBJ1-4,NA,CASSKSTVGDRGFEKLFF,TGTGCCAGCAGCAAGAGCACGGTGGGGGACAGGGGTTTTGAAAAACTGTTTTTT
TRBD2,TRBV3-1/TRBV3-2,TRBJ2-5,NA,CASSLRVAGVDETQYF,TGTGCCAGCAGCCTTCGAGTAGCGGGAGTTGATGAGACCCAGTACTTC
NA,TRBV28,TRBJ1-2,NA,CASSLFGGGGYTF,TGTGCCAGCAGTTTATTTGGGGGAGGCGGCTACACCTTC
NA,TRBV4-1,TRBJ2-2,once,CASSQVQGFTGELFF,TGCGCCAGCAGCCAAGTCCAGGGGTTCACCGGGGAGCTGTTTTTT
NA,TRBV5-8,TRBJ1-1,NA,CASCRARNTEAFF,TGTGCCAGCTGCAGGGCGAGGAACACTGAAGCTTTCTTT
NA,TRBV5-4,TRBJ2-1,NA,CASSSAGVGEQFF,TGTGCCAGCAGCTCCGCCGGGGTGGGTGAGCAGTTCTTC
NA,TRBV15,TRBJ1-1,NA,CATSRDMRDTEAFF,TGTGCCACCAGCAGAGATATGAGGGACACTGAAGCTTTCTTT
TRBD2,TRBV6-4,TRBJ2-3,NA,CASSPSGVLTDTQYF,TGTGCCAGCAGTCCTAGCGGGGTCCTCACAGATACGCAGTATTTT
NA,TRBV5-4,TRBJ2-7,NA,CASSSNIRGSYEQYF,TGTGCCAGCAGCTCAAATATCAGGGGCTCCTACGAGCAGTACTTC
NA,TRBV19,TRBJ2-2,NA,CASSIQASGELFF,TGTGCCAGTAGTATCCAGGCTTCGGGGGAGCTGTTTTTT
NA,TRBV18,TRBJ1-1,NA,CASSPALIQGTTEAFF,TGTGCCAGCTCGCCAGCCCTAATACAGGGAACCACTGAAGCTTTCTTT
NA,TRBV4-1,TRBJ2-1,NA,CASSQESIGVYNEQFF,TGCGCCAGCAGCCAAGAAAGCATAGGGGTCTACAATGAGCAGTTCTTC
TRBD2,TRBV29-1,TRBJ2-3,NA,CSVVRGELRGTQYF,TGCAGCGTTGTTCGGGGGGAGCTACGGGGTACGCAGTATTTT
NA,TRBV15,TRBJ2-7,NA,CATSRAGVRYEQYF,TGTGCCACCAGCAGAGCAGGGGTGAGGTACGAGCAGTACTTC
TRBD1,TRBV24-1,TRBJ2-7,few,CATSDRTGTYKQYF,TGTGCCACCAGTGATCGGACAGGGACCTACAAGCAGTACTTC
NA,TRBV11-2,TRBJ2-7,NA,CASSRDIPYEQYF,TGTGCCAGCAGCCGGGACATACCTTACGAGCAGTACTTC